Listed here is a single TCR beta chain. Libraries were prepared by immunoSEQ multiplex PCR; TCRdb keeps only in-frame clonotypes and omits some of them. In the table there are over a thousand clones, 84% of which are singletons. V dropped 6 bases and J dropped 5 bases, with 10 bases sitting between them. The germline V gene has CDR1 SNHLY and CDR2 FYNNEI. This CDR3 has 12 amino acids. This record belongs to a study of brain metastases from non-small cell lung cancer. This clonotype was obtained from a donor at least 40 years old with non-small cell lung cancer. The chain recombines TRBV2 with TRBJ2-5, with a weak D call TRBD1 (5 bases). The sequenced material came from primary lung tumor tissue. In nucleotides, the CDR3 is TGTGCCAGCAGCTTCAGGGTTGAGACCCAGTACTTC. The encoded protein is CASSFRVETQYF.